Listed here are 17 T cell receptor beta chains from one sample, sequenced in a study of shared clonotypes between healthy human individuals. Naive CD8 cells were CD45RO-negative, positively selected for CCR7, excluding terminally differentiated effector memory CD45RA+ cells. Clones were sequenced by immunoSEQ multiplex PCR, and TCRdb holds only the in-frame ones, with some missing. The sample consists of some 2,000,000 clones, just under 95% of them appearing once. Sequenced input: naive CD8+ T cells sorted from blood. These receptor sequences come from a man aged 18 to 30 in good health.

The genes are TRBV5-8 and TRBJ2-7; D uncertain. The CDR3 consists of 12 residues. Germline values: CDR1 SGHTS, CDR2 YDEGEE. The V and J ends lost 1 base and 6 bases respectively, with 8 bases between them. The CDR3 DNA sequence: TGTGCCAGCAGCTTGCCCATCCCCGAGCAGTACTTC. Protein product: CASSLPIPEQYF.

This chain connects TRBV5-4 to TRBJ1-1, with D possibly matching TRBD1 (6 bases). Germline CDR1 and CDR2: SGHNT and YYREEE (reference sequence). The CDR3 is 14 amino acids. Deletions cut 5 bases from V and 3 bases from J, with 14 bases between. CDR3 coding DNA: TGTGCCAGCAGTTTCTTAGGGGGAGACACTGAAGCTTTCTTT. This translates into CASSFLGGDTEAFF.

The CDR3 DNA reads TGTGCCAGCAGTCCCTTATCTGACAGGGGGCTTAGATATGGCTACACCTTC. It specifies CASSPLSDRGLRYGYTF. The chain combines TRBV27 with TRBJ1-2, with 10 bases matching TRBD1. CDR1 MNHEY and CDR2 SMNVEV come from the germline V gene (reference sequence). The CDR3 contains 17 residues. Trimming at V came to 5 bases and at J to 5 bases, leaving 14 bases not matched to a gene.

The rearrangement links TRBV7-9 to TRBJ2-7; TRBD2 matches 8 bases. This CDR3 is built from 16 residues. Trimming at V came to 9 bases and at J to 0 bases, leaving 13 bases not matched to a gene. Germline CDR1 reads SEHNR; CDR2 reads FQNEAQ (reference sequence). The CDR3 DNA reads TGTGCCAGTCAACCCCGGGCGGGAGGTAGCTCCTACGAGCAGTACTTC. It codes for CASQPRAGGSSYEQYF. The full variable domain, its missing parts supplied by reference TRBV7-9 and TRBJ2-7, is DTGVSQNPRHKITKRGQNVTFRCDPISEHNRLYWYRQTLGQGPEFLTYFQNEAQLEKSRLLSDRFSAERPKGSFSTLEIQRTEQGDSAMYLCASQPRAGGSSYEQYFGPGTRLTVT.

The J gene is TRBJ2-5, the V gene TRBV19, with D possibly matching TRBD1 (7 bases). The CDR3 extends over 15 amino acids. Germline assignment: CDR1 LNHDA and CDR2 SQIVND (reference sequence). Trimming shortened V by 4 bases and J by 4 bases, and 16 bases separated the two germline ends. This CDR3 reads CASSTGQGGRETQYF. CDR3 coding DNA: TGTGCCAGTAGTACGGGCCAGGGGGGACGAGAGACCCAGTACTTC.

V usage is TRBV6-8 and J usage is TRBJ2-7, with 9 positions matching TRBD2. With V trimmed by 5 bases and J by 0 bases, 14 bases remained unmatched. CDR3 length: 18 residues. Germline CDR1 and CDR2: MNHGY and SAAAGT. This CDR3 reads CASSPSYATSGLSYEQYF. The CDR3 DNA is TGTGCCAGCAGTCCATCATATGCGACTAGCGGCCTCTCCTACGAGCAGTACTTC.

The chain carries TRBV4-3 and TRBJ2-3, with 9 bases lining up with TRBD2. J gave up 4 bases and V 4 bases, and 9 bases lay outside the gene matches. The CDR3 totals 16 residues. Germline assignment: CDR1 LGHNA and CDR2 YSLEER. CDR3 region: CASSPSMREGPDTQYF. In DNA, the CDR3 is TGCGCCAGCAGCCCCTCCATGCGGGAGGGCCCAGATACGCAGTATTTT.

In regard to this clone: This same CDR3 is encoded by further DNA sequences in the sample. The chain joins TRBV2 to TRBJ2-7, with TRBD2 identical over 8 bases. The CDR3 extends over 15 amino acids. CDR1 SNHLY and CDR2 FYNNEI come from the germline V gene. V lost 0 bases and J lost 2; bases outside the gene matches: 3. This CDR3 reads CASSEAGGGTYEQYF. The CDR3 DNA is TGTGCCAGCAGTGAAGCCGGGGGGGGAACCTACGAGCAGTACTTC.

Remarks on this clone: In the same sample, other DNA sequences code for this CDR3. The chain employs TRBV19 and TRBJ2-3; 7 nucleotides agree with TRBD2. The CDR3 has 13 amino acids. V lost 1 base, J lost 7 bases, and 2 bases stayed unmatched. Germline loops: CDR1 LNHDA, CDR2 SQIVND (reference sequence). This CDR3 reads CASSIVGGNTQYF. The CDR3 DNA follows: TGTGCCAGTAGTATAGTCGGGGGGAATACGCAGTATTTT.

The chain couples TRBV27 to TRBJ1-1; TRBD1 agrees at 7 bases. The germline V gene has CDR1 MNHEY and CDR2 SMNVEV (reference sequence). The CDR3 extends over 16 amino acids. After removal of 5 bases from V and 7 bases from J, the junction contained 16 bases not matched to a gene. This CDR3 reads CASSPRQTGLFGEAFF. CDR3 DNA: TGTGCCAGCAGTCCACGACAGACAGGGTTGTTTGGTGAAGCTTTCTTT.

V is TRBV2 and J is TRBJ1-3, with D possibly being TRBD1 (5 bases). V was clipped by 0 bases and J by 0 bases, with 12 bases between them. The CDR3 has 17 amino acids. Germline values: CDR1 SNHLY, CDR2 FYNNEI. CDR3 in DNA: TGTGCCAGCAGTGAAGCCGGGGGATCCTACTCTGGAAACACCATATATTTT. This translates into CASSEAGGSYSGNTIYF.

The chain recombines TRBV27 with TRBJ2-7; 7 bases are a match to TRBD1. The V gene's germline CDR1 is MNHEY and CDR2 SMNVEV (reference sequence). The CDR3 runs to 15 residues. Trimming took 2 bases from V and 2 from J; bases not matched to a gene: 6. In DNA, the CDR3 is TGTGCCAGCAGTTTAAATGACAGGGACCCCTACGAGCAGTACTTC. Protein product: CASSLNDRDPYEQYF.

A remark on this clone: The missing conserved phenylalanine or tryptophan at the end of this CDR3 makes a read error likely. The rearrangement uses TRBV28 and TRBJ1-2; unclear D gene. The V and J ends lost 3 bases and 0 bases respectively, with 8 bases between them. Per germline, CDR1 MDHEN and CDR2 SYDVKM. The CDR3 has 14 amino acids. The CDR3 nucleotides are TGTGCCAGCAGTTTGTTCGAGGCTAACTATGGCTACACCCTC. Residues: CASSLFEANYGYTL.

V gene TRBV2 combines with J gene TRBJ1-4; 12 positions agree with TRBD1. With V trimmed by 6 bases and J by 7 bases, 3 bases remained unmatched. CDR3 length: 14 residues. In germline, CDR1 is SNHLY, CDR2 FYNNEI. CDR3 sequence reads: CASRSGQGAEKLFF. In DNA, the CDR3 is TGTGCCAGCAGATCGGGACAGGGGGCTGAAAAACTGTTTTTT. The entire variable domain, with the rest obtained from reference TRBV2 and TRBJ1-4, is as follows: EPEVTQTPSHQVTQMGQEVILRCVPISNHLYFYWYRQILGQKVEFLVSFYNNEISEKSEIFDDQFSVERPDGSNFTLKIRSTKLEDSAMYFCASRSGQGAEKLFFGSGTQLSVL.

The rearrangement joins TRBV5-1 to TRBJ2-1; D unresolved. Germline CDR1 is SGHRS and CDR2 is YFSETQ. Trimming stripped 4 bases from V and 3 bases from J, with 5 bases between. The CDR3 length is 12 residues. The CDR3 loop is CASSNSYNEQFF. The CDR3 region has the DNA TGCGCCAGCAGCAACAGCTACAATGAGCAGTTCTTC.

This chain connects TRBV28 to TRBJ2-2; weak D call: TRBD2 (5 bases). V was clipped by 5 bases and J by 6 bases, with 7 bases between them. CDR1 MDHEN and CDR2 SYDVKM come from the germline V gene. This CDR3 is 12 amino acids long. In DNA, the CDR3 is TGTGCCAGCAGTCGAGGGTCCGGGGAGCTGTTTTTT. Amino acid sequence: CASSRGSGELFF.

The V call is TRBV27, the J call TRBJ1-5; a possible D gene is TRBD1 (5 bases). CDR1 and CDR2 (germline): MNHEY, SMNVEV (reference sequence). Trimming removed 9 bases at V and 0 bases at J, with 6 bases between. The CDR3 is 12 residues long. CDR3 amino acids: CARGTSNQPQHF. In nucleotides, the CDR3 is TGTGCCAGGGGGACTAGCAATCAGCCCCAGCATTTT.